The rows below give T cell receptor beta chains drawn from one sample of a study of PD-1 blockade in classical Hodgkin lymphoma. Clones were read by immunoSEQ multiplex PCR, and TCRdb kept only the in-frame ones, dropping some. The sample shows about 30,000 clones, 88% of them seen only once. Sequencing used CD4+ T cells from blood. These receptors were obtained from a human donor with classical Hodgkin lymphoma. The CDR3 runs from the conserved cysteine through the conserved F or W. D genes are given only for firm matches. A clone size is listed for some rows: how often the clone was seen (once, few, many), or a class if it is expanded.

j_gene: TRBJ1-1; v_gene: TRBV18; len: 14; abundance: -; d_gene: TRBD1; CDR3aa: CASSPGTGVTEAFF; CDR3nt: TGTGCCAGCTCACCGGGGACAGGAGTTACTGAAGCTTTCTTT
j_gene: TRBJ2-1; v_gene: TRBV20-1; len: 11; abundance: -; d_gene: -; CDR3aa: CSAYSAHEQFF; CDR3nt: TGCAGTGCTTATAGCGCCCATGAGCAGTTCTTC
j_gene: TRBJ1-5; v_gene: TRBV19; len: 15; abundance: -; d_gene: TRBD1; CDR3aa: CASTQGQGRRQPQHF; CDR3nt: TGTGCCAGTACCCAAGGACAGGGGCGGCGACAGCCCCAGCATTTT
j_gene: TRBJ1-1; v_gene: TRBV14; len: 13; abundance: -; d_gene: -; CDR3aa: CASSQDWQGEAFF; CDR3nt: TGTGCCAGCAGCCAAGATTGGCAGGGTGAAGCTTTCTTT
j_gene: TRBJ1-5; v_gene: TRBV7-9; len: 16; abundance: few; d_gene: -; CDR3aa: CASSTRRQSSNQPQHF; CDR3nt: TGTGCCAGCAGCACCCGCCGACAGTCCAGCAATCAGCCCCAGCATTTT
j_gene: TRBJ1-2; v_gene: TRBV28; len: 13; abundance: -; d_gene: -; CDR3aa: CASSYGTPYGYTF; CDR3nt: TGTGCCAGCAGTTACGGGACTCCCTATGGCTACACCTTC
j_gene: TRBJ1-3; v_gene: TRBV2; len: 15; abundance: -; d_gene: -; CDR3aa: CASFQGILSGNTIYF; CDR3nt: TGTGCCAGCTTTCAGGGTATTCTCTCTGGAAACACCATATATTTT
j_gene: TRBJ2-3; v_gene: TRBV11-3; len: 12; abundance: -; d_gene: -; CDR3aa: CASSAPANTQYF; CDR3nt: TGTGCCAGCAGCGCCCCCGCGAATACGCAGTATTTT
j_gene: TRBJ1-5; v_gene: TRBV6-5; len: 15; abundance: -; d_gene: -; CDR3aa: CASSPVGRGNQPQHF; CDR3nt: TGTGCCAGCAGTCCCGTGGGGAGGGGCAATCAGCCCCAGCATTTT
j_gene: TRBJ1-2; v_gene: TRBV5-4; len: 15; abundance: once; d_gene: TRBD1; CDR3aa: CASSPFTGGAGGYTF; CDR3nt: TGTGCCAGCAGCCCGTTCACAGGGGGCGCGGGTGGCTACACCTTC
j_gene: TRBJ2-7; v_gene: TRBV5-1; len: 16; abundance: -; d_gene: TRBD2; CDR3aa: CASSWQLAGGPYEQYF; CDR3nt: TGCGCCAGCAGCTGGCAACTAGCGGGAGGGCCCTACGAGCAGTACTTC
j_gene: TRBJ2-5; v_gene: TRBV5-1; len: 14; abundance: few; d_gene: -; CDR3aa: CASSYLAFQETQYF; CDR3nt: TGCGCCAGCAGCTATCTAGCGTTCCAAGAGACCCAGTACTTC
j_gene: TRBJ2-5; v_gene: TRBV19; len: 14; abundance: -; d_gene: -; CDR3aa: CASSISPGVNTQYF; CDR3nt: TGTGCCAGTAGTATCTCCCCAGGGGTGAATACCCAGTACTTC
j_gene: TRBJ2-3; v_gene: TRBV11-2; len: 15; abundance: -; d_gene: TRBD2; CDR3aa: CASSLAPGRAGTQYF; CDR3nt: TGTGCCAGCAGCTTAGCCCCCGGGAGGGCCGGTACGCAGTATTTT
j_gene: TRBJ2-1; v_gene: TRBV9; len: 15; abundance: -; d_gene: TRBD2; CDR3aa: CASSPPGLAFNEQFF; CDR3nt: TGTGCCAGCAGCCCTCCGGGACTAGCGTTCAATGAGCAGTTCTTC
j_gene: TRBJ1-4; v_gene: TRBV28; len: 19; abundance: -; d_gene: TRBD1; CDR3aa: CASSPGRYLGQGFNEKLFF; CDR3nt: TGTGCCAGCAGTCCAGGTCGTTATTTGGGACAGGGTTTTAATGAAAAACTGTTTTTT
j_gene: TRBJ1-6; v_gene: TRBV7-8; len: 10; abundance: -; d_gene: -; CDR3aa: CASSQIHLHF; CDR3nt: TGTGCCAGCAGCCAGATCCACCTCCACTTT
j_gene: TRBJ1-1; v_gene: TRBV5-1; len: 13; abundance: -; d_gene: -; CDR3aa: CASSFFRNTEAFF; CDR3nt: TGCGCCAGCAGCTTTTTCCGGAACACTGAAGCTTTCTTT
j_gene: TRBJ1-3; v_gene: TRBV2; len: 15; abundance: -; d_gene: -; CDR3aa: CASSSLKFSGNTIYF; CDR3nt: TGTGCCAGCAGCTCTTTGAAGTTTTCTGGAAACACCATATATTTT